The rows below give T cell receptor beta chains drawn from one sample of a study of T cell responses to AZD1222 COVID-19 vaccine. Here immunoSEQ multiplex PCR was the method, and the copy in TCRdb shows in-frame clones only, minus some. The sample lists about 150,000 clones, 88% occurring once. This specimen consisted of peripheral blood, obtained on day 0 of AZD1222 vaccination. The receptors derive from an adult in good health. Each CDR3 is given with its conserved first and last residue. The D gene is left open where the match is weak. Clone size is not always given. Where it is, it says once, few, many or a class for expanded clones.

D	J	V	size	CDR3	DNA
-	TRBJ2-2	TRBV29-1	few	CSVGRSNTGELFF	TGCAGCGTTGGGCGGTCGAACACCGGGGAGCTGTTTTTT
-	TRBJ1-5	TRBV5-6	-	CASSSPNQPQHF	TGTGCCAGCAGCTCGCCCAATCAGCCCCAGCATTTT
-	TRBJ1-5	TRBV19	-	CAAHPGREIRNQPQHF	TGTGCCGCCCATCCTGGACGGGAGATTAGAAATCAGCCCCAGCATTTT
-	TRBJ1-1	TRBV29-1	once	CSVESGRGTEAFF	TGCAGCGTTGAATCGGGCAGGGGCACTGAAGCTTTCTTT
-	TRBJ1-1	TRBV9	-	CASSVARDATEAFF	TGTGCCAGCAGCGTAGCCCGGGACGCCACTGAAGCTTTCTTT
TRBD1	TRBJ2-1	TRBV4-3	-	CASSQDRDRGNEQFF	TGCGCCAGCAGCCAAGATCGGGACAGGGGGAATGAGCAGTTCTTC
-	TRBJ2-5	TRBV5-8	-	CASVVGLETQYF	TGTGCCAGCGTCGTTGGACTGGAGACCCAGTACTTC
-	TRBJ1-1	TRBV29-1	-	CSVTGMANTEAFF	TGCAGCGTTACAGGGATGGCGAACACTGAAGCTTTCTTT
TRBD1	TRBJ1-2	TRBV19	-	CASSDRDRDYGYTF	TGTGCCAGTAGTGACCGGGACAGAGACTATGGCTACACCTTC
-	TRBJ1-4	TRBV2	-	CASSDWATNEKLFF	TGTGCCAGCAGTGATTGGGCAACTAATGAAAAACTGTTTTTT
TRBD1	TRBJ1-3	TRBV4-1	-	CASSQGQLSGNTIYF	TGCGCCAGCAGCCAGGGACAGCTCTCTGGAAACACCATATATTTT
-	TRBJ1-1	TRBV6-5	-	CASAAGSYRTEAFF	TGTGCCAGCGCGGCCGGGTCCTACCGCACTGAAGCTTTCTTT
-	TRBJ1-2	TRBV6-1	once	CASSEVWTANYGYTF	TGTGCCAGCAGTGAAGTGTGGACAGCTAACTATGGCTACACCTTC
TRBD1	TRBJ1-1	TRBV11-2	once	CASSLEGTGSTEAFF	TGTGCCAGCAGCCTAGAGGGGACAGGGAGCACTGAAGCTTTCTTT
TRBD1	TRBJ2-3	TRBV5-1	-	CASRGLKTGGSADTQYF	TGCGCCAGCAGAGGGTTAAAGACAGGGGGTTCTGCAGATACGCAGTATTTT
-	TRBJ1-2	TRBV7-3	few	CASSLGMSEGYTF	TGTGCCAGCAGCTTAGGGATGTCGGAGGGCTACACCTTC
TRBD1	TRBJ1-5	TRBV7-2	-	CASSPRQGPQPQHF	TGTGCCAGCAGCCCTCGACAGGGTCCACAGCCCCAGCATTTT
-	TRBJ1-5	TRBV5-5	-	CASSPYSNQPQHF	TGTGCCAGCAGCCCATATAGCAATCAGCCCCAGCATTTT
-	TRBJ2-3	TRBV7-3	-	CASSLIPGARTDTQYF	TGTGCCAGCAGCTTAATCCCGGGGGCCCGCACAGATACGCAGTATTTT
TRBD1	TRBJ2-1	TRBV19	-	CASNDRAMSYNEQFF	TGTGCCAGTAACGACAGGGCTATGTCCTACAATGAGCAGTTCTTC
-	TRBJ2-2	TRBV12-3/TRBV12-4	-	CASSFQAGELFF	TGTGCCAGCAGTTTTCAAGCCGGGGAGCTGTTTTTT
TRBD1	TRBJ1-2	TRBV4-1	-	CASSQDIGGGYTF	TGCGCCAGCAGCCAAGATATAGGGGGCGGCTACACCTTC
-	TRBJ2-7	TRBV5-1	-	CASRTRLDSYEQYF	TGCGCCAGCAGAACCCGACTCGATTCCTACGAGCAGTACTTC
TRBD1	TRBJ1-5	TRBV19	-	CASQTGDQPQHF	TGTGCCAGTCAGACAGGGGATCAGCCCCAGCATTTT
-	TRBJ1-5	TRBV2	-	CASSGTDYQPQHF	TGTGCCAGCAGTGGGACAGATTATCAGCCCCAGCATTTT
-	TRBJ2-5	TRBV11-2	-	CASSPLGGGPETQYF	TGTGCCAGCAGCCCACTTGGGGGGGGGCCGGAGACCCAGTACTTC
-	TRBJ1-2	TRBV4-2	-	CASSQGDGGYTF	TGTGCCAGCAGCCAAGGAGACGGAGGCTACACCTTC
TRBD1	TRBJ2-7	TRBV5-4	-	CASSTGGTGGRGYEQYF	TGTGCCAGCAGCACCGGAGGGACAGGGGGCCGAGGGTACGAGCAGTACTTC
-	TRBJ1-2	TRBV27	-	CASRSTGWVGYTF	TGTGCCAGCAGATCCACAGGGTGGGTTGGCTACACCTTC
TRBD1	TRBJ1-6	TRBV6-6	-	CASSQGQSSYNSPLHF	TGTGCCAGCAGTCAGGGACAGAGCTCCTATAATTCACCCCTCCACTTT
-	TRBJ2-2	TRBV29-1	-	CSVGSTGSNTGELFF	TGCAGCGTTGGGTCTACGGGATCGAACACCGGGGAGCTGTTTTTT
-	TRBJ1-5	TRBV7-2	-	CASSATGGKYQPQHF	TGTGCCAGCAGCGCGACGGGAGGAAAGTATCAGCCCCAGCATTTT
TRBD2	TRBJ2-3	TRBV5-4	-	CASSLGTSGTGTDTQYF	TGTGCCAGCAGCCTTGGGACTAGCGGGACGGGCACAGATACGCAGTATTTT
-	TRBJ2-2	TRBV7-2	few	CASSSGGHGELFF	TGTGCCAGCAGCTCAGGAGGGCACGGGGAGCTGTTTTTT
-	TRBJ1-4	TRBV28	-	CASSPDEYEKLFF	TGTGCCAGCAGTCCGGACGAATATGAAAAACTGTTTTTT
-	TRBJ1-4	TRBV2	once	CASSELQGTNEKLFF	TGTGCCAGCAGTGAATTACAGGGAACTAATGAAAAACTGTTTTTT
TRBD1	TRBJ2-3	TRBV18	-	CASSGQGMTDTQYF	TGTGCCAGCTCAGGACAGGGAATGACAGATACGCAGTATTTT
-	TRBJ2-2	TRBV5-4	-	CASSGRQGGNTGELFF	TGTGCCAGCAGCGGGAGGCAGGGTGGAAACACCGGGGAGCTGTTTTTT
-	TRBJ2-7	TRBV7-9	-	CASSPLGQRSSYEQYF	TGTGCCAGCAGCCCGCTAGGACAGAGGAGCTCCTACGAGCAGTACTTC
-	TRBJ1-1	TRBV7-2	-	CASSIGGGGGTEAFF	TGTGCCAGCAGCATCGGTGGGGGAGGAGGCACTGAAGCTTTCTTT
-	TRBJ1-2	TRBV2	-	CASTQTGTGYTF	TGTGCCAGCACCCAGACAGGCACGGGCTACACCTTC
TRBD2	TRBJ2-7	TRBV25-1	-	CASSGLGTYEQYF	TGTGCCAGCTCCGGACTAGGCACCTACGAGCAGTACTTC
-	TRBJ1-2	TRBV7-2	-	CASSPPGRAYGYTF	TGTGCCAGCAGCCCCCCGGGGCGGGCCTATGGCTACACCTTC
-	TRBJ1-1	TRBV6-4	-	CASSATPLNTEAFF	TGTGCCAGCAGTGCGACACCTCTCAACACTGAAGCTTTCTTT
TRBD2	TRBJ2-2	TRBV7-2	-	CASSTSGGDPGELFF	TGTGCCAGCAGCACTAGCGGGGGGGATCCCGGGGAGCTGTTTTTT
TRBD1	TRBJ1-2	TRBV29-1	once	CSVELQGMYGYTF	TGCAGCGTTGAATTACAGGGGATGTATGGCTACACCTTC
TRBD1	TRBJ2-3	TRBV7-2	-	CASSRRTGGDTQYF	TGTGCCAGCAGCCGTAGGACAGGGGGAGATACGCAGTATTTT
-	TRBJ1-3	TRBV7-9	-	CASSLRVGNTIYF	TGTGCCAGCAGCTTACGAGTTGGAAACACCATATATTTT
TRBD1	TRBJ2-7	TRBV6-5	-	CASSYSRTGANEQYF	TGTGCCAGCAGTTACTCTAGGACAGGGGCCAACGAGCAGTACTTC
-	TRBJ2-5	TRBV2	-	CATTGTWETQYF	TGTGCCACCACCGGGACCTGGGAGACCCAGTACTTC
-	TRBJ1-5	TRBV14	many	CASSPFDQGPQHF	TGTGCCAGCAGCCCCTTCGACCAGGGGCCCCAGCATTTT
-	TRBJ1-2	TRBV4-1	-	CASSQGGSGYGYTF	TGCGCCAGCAGCCAAGGAGGCTCTGGGTATGGCTACACCTTC
TRBD2	TRBJ2-1	TRBV7-9	-	CASSLDSGGYNEQFF	TGTGCCAGCAGCTTAGATAGCGGGGGTTACAATGAGCAGTTCTTC
TRBD1	TRBJ2-5	TRBV7-2	-	CASSGQGGLKTQYF	TGTGCCAGCAGTGGACAGGGGGGATTGAAGACCCAGTACTTC
TRBD1	TRBJ1-1	TRBV6-5	once	CASSTTGGTEAFF	TGTGCCAGCAGTACGACAGGGGGCACTGAAGCTTTCTTT